Below are 25 T cell receptor beta chains sequenced from a single sample in a study of OX40 agonist ivuxolimab in advanced cancers. Clones were sequenced by immunoSEQ multiplex PCR, and TCRdb holds only the in-frame ones, with some missing. Here the sample spans about 32,000 clones, roughly 87% being singletons. The specimen comprised CD4+ or CD8+ T cells sorted from blood, sampled in a trial of the OX40 agonist ivuxolimab. The receptors stem from an adult with an advanced solid tumor such as melanoma, head and neck, liver or kidney cancer.

The CDR3 DNA reads TGTGCCAGTAGTATTGTCTTCTCTGGGGCCAACGTCCTGACTTTC. Encoded protein: CASSIVFSGANVLTF. The V and J genes are TRBV19 and TRBJ2-6; no firm D call. Per germline, CDR1 LNHDA and CDR2 SQIVND (reference sequence). V was trimmed by 3 bases and J by 0 bases, leaving 6 bases between them. CDR3 length equals 15 residues.

This chain joins TRBV5-6 and TRBJ2-3; TRBD2 matches at 11 bases. The CDR3 contains 18 residues. V lost 0 bases and J lost 0; bases outside the gene matches: 6. Germline V lookup: CDR1 SGHDT, CDR2 YYEEEE. Here the CDR3 DNA reads TGTGCCAGCAGCTTGGCCGGGACTAGCGGATTTAGCACAGATACGCAGTATTTT. The encoded protein is CASSLAGTSGFSTDTQYF.

This chain links TRBV19 with TRBJ1-5; the match to TRBD1 covers 10 bases. The CDR3 runs to 18 residues. In germline, CDR1 is LNHDA, CDR2 SQIVND (reference sequence). Trimming cost V 0 bases and J 5 bases; bases outside gene matches: 10. The CDR3: CASSIDREGTGVDQPQHF. CDR3 sequence (DNA): TGTGCCAGTAGTATAGATCGGGAGGGGACAGGGGTTGATCAGCCCCAGCATTTT.

The genes are TRBV19 and TRBJ2-5; a possible D gene is TRBD1 (7 bases). The CDR3 has 15 residues. V was clipped by 9 bases and J by 5 bases, with 22 bases between them. CDR1 LNHDA and CDR2 SQIVND come from the germline V gene (reference sequence). Here the CDR3 DNA reads TGTGCCAGCGGAAGGGACAGCGGGCTTGGTGAGACCCAGTACTTC. Protein product: CASGRDSGLGETQYF.

This rearrangement joins TRBV5-6 to TRBJ2-6, with no clear D. With 3 bases removed from V and 0 bases from J, the gap between germline ends came to 10 bases. The CDR3 totals 16 residues. CDR1 SGHDT and CDR2 YYEEEE come from the germline V gene. CDR3 DNA: TGTGCCAGCAGCTCTGACATGGACTCTGGGGCCAACGTCCTGACTTTC. This codes for CASSSDMDSGANVLTF.

The chain couples TRBV2 to TRBJ2-5; D gene ambiguous. V lost 5 bases, J lost 4 bases, and 11 bases lay in between. The CDR3 is 13 amino acids. Germline V lookup: CDR1 SNHLY, CDR2 FYNNEI. The CDR3 DNA sequence: TGTGCCAGCAGTTACCTAGTCGGAGAGACCCAGTACTTC. This sequence encodes CASSYLVGETQYF. Full variable domain (rest looked up from reference TRBV2 and TRBJ2-5): EPEVTQTPSHQVTQMGQEVILRCVPISNHLYFYWYRQILGQKVEFLVSFYNNEISEKSEIFDDQFSVERPDGSNFTLKIRSTKLEDSAMYFCASSYLVGETQYFGPGTRLLVL.

This chain links TRBV7-9 with TRBJ1-2; possibly TRBD1 for D (5 bases). Between the trimmed V and J ends, which lost 4 bases and 3 bases, there was a span of 6 bases. Per the germline V gene, CDR1 is SEHNR and CDR2 is FQNEAQ (reference sequence). This CDR3 spans 12 amino acids. Here the CDR3 reads CASSWGDYGYTF. CDR3 nucleotides: TGTGCCAGCAGCTGGGGGGACTATGGCTACACCTTC.

The chain has TRBV5-4 and TRBJ2-2; D tentatively reads TRBD1 or TRBD2 (5 bases each). Per the germline V gene, CDR1 is SGHNT and CDR2 is YYREEE (reference sequence). CDR3 length: 14 residues. V was pared by 0 bases and J by 5 bases, with 8 bases between. CDR3 amino acids: CASSLGWGTGELFF. The DNA for the CDR3 is TGTGCCAGCAGCTTGGGTTGGGGGACCGGGGAGCTGTTTTTT.

CDR3 nucleotide sequence: TGCGCCAGCAGCCATTCTGGAGGGTATGGTTTCGAGCAGTACTTC. Translating gives CASSHSGGYGFEQYF. J is TRBJ2-7 and V is TRBV4-1; D is possibly TRBD2 (6 bases). CDR3 size: 15 residues. Germline V CDR1 and CDR2: MGHRA, YSYEKL. Trimming took 3 bases from V and 6 from J, leaving 18 bases between them.

This chain uses TRBV9 with TRBJ2-7, with a weak D call TRBD2 (6 bases). The germline V gene encodes CDR1 SGDLS and CDR2 YYNGEE. This CDR3 is built from 14 residues. Trimming removed 1 base from V and 2 bases from J, with 10 bases in between. CDR3 nucleotides: TGTGCCAGCAGCGTAACCGGGAGAACCTACGAGCAGTACTTC. The encoded protein is CASSVTGRTYEQYF.

The V call is TRBV19, the J call TRBJ2-3; TRBD2 aligns across 8 bases. V dropped 2 bases and J dropped 4; count of bases not matched to a gene: 2. The CDR3 is 14 amino acids. Germline-derived CDR1 and CDR2 are LNHDA and SQIVND (reference sequence). CDR3 sequence (DNA): TGTGCCAGTAGTATATCCGGGGGGGCAGATACGCAGTATTTT. It translates to CASSISGGADTQYF.

This chain links TRBV29-1 with TRBJ1-2, with 7 nucleotides matching TRBD1. From germline, CDR1 is SQVTM and CDR2 ANQGSEA. Unmatched junction bases numbered 5, after V lost 5 bases and J lost 5 bases. This CDR3 is built from 12 residues. The CDR3 region has the DNA TGCAGCGTTCCCGGACAGGAGTATGGCTACACCTTC. Its protein product is CSVPGQEYGYTF.

This chain connects TRBV28 to TRBJ2-7, with no clear D. Between the trimmed V and J ends, which lost 2 bases and 5 bases, there was a span of 16 bases. The germline V gene has CDR1 MDHEN and CDR2 SYDVKM. This CDR3 is built from 15 residues. In DNA form, the CDR3 reads TGTGCCAGCAGTTTACTTGGTTCAGGAACCCACGAGCAGTACTTC. Amino acid sequence: CASSLLGSGTHEQYF.

The J gene is TRBJ2-1, the V gene TRBV5-8; TRBD2 agrees at 9 bases. After removal of 0 bases from V and 8 bases from J, the junction contained 3 bases not matched to a gene. From germline, CDR1 is SGHTS and CDR2 YDEGEE. This CDR3 has 14 amino acids. CDR3 residues: CASSLGGGADEQFF. The CDR3 DNA follows: TGTGCCAGCAGCTTGGGCGGGGGGGCTGATGAGCAGTTCTTC.

This clone was detected once. V usage is TRBV15 and J usage is TRBJ2-7; the match to TRBD1 covers 10 bases. The ends lost 0 bases at V and 2 bases at J; junction bases unmatched: 4. The germline gives CDR1 LNHNV, CDR2 YYDKDF (reference sequence). This CDR3 is 16 amino acids long. CDR3 in DNA: TGTGCCACCAGCAGAGATAGACAGGGGGCAACCTACGAGCAGTACTTC. Amino acids: CATSRDRQGATYEQYF.

The V gene is TRBV6-5, the J gene TRBJ2-7, with a possible D match to TRBD1 (6 bases). V gave up 2 bases and J gave up 10 bases, with 15 bases separating them. The germline V gene has CDR1 MNHEY and CDR2 SVGAGI. The CDR3 loop spans 13 amino acids. This CDR3 reads CASSYETGYQQYF. Here the CDR3 DNA reads TGTGCCAGCAGTTACGAAACAGGGTATCAACAGTACTTC.

About this clone itself: A read error likely explains this, since a far larger clone differs by one base. The chain is built from TRBV6-6 and TRBJ2-7, with 7 bases fitting TRBD2. The CDR3 length is 14 residues. Germline values: CDR1 MNHNY, CDR2 SVGAGI (reference sequence). V dropped 2 bases and J dropped 4; count of bases not matched to a gene: 5. The DNA for the CDR3 is TGTGCCAGCAGTTACGGCGGCGGGGGTTACGAGCAGTACTTC. Its protein product is CASSYGGGGYEQYF.

The sample holds one count of this clone. This sequence joins TRBV11-2 and TRBJ1-1, with unresolved D. V was pared by 1 base and J by 5 bases, with 11 bases between. There are 14 residues in the CDR3. Germline V lookup: CDR1 SGHAT, CDR2 FQNNGV. The CDR3 coding sequence is TGTGCCAGCAGCTTAGGCCCGGGATTAACTGAAGCTTTCTTT. Its protein is CASSLGPGLTEAFF. Combining the CDR3 with reference TRBV11-2 and TRBJ1-1 gives the whole variable domain EAGVAQSPRYKIIEKRQSVAFWCNPISGHATLYWYQQILGQGPKLLIQFQNNGVVDDSQLPKDRFSAERLKGVDSTLKIQPAKLEDSAVYLCASSLGPGLTEAFFGQGTRLTVV.

J is TRBJ2-3 and V is TRBV10-1; D gene uncertain. Trimming stripped 10 bases from V and 3 bases from J, with 14 bases between. There are 13 residues in the CDR3. Germline CDR1 is WNHNN and CDR2 is SYGVQD (reference sequence). In DNA, the CDR3 is TGCGCCACAGGACCAGGTGGGACAGATACGCAGTATTTT. This sequence encodes CATGPGGTDTQYF.

This clone was observed a single time. The V and J genes are TRBV7-9 and TRBJ1-1; D gene ambiguous. Germline-derived CDR1 and CDR2 are SEHNR and FQNEAQ (reference sequence). The CDR3 has 15 amino acids. Trimming pared 5 bases from V and 0 bases from J, leaving 13 bases between. The CDR3 DNA reads TGTGCCAGCAGCAGCCTCGTAGAGATGAACACTGAAGCTTTCTTT. Its translation: CASSSLVEMNTEAFF.

The CDR3 DNA reads as TGTGCCAGTAGTAGTCCCAGGTCAAGGGGACCCACAGATACGCAGTATTTT. Its translation is CASSSPRSRGPTDTQYF. The chain links TRBV19 to TRBJ2-3; D tentatively fits TRBD1 or TRBD2 (5 bases each). Between the trimmed V and J ends, which lost 4 bases and 2 bases, there was a span of 19 bases. CDR3 size: 17 residues. The germline V gene has CDR1 LNHDA and CDR2 SQIVND (reference sequence). Complete variable domain (other parts from reference TRBV19 and TRBJ2-3): DGGITQSPKYLFRKEGQNVTLSCEQNLNHDAMYWYRQDPGQGLRLIYYSQIVNDFQKGDIAEGYSVSREKKESFPLTVTSAQKNPTAFYLCASSSPRSRGPTDTQYFGPGTRLTVL.

Points on this clone: Other DNA sequences in this specimen translate into the identical CDR3. This sequence joins TRBV2 and TRBJ2-7; TRBD1 might be the D (6 bases). CDR1 and CDR2 (germline): SNHLY, FYNNEI. Trimming removed 1 base at V and 2 bases at J, with 15 bases between. The CDR3 has 16 residues. CDR3 nucleotides: TGTGCCAGCAGTGAAGGGCAGGGGTATAGGACCTACGAGCAGTACTTC. This codes for CASSEGQGYRTYEQYF.

Details on this clone: This sample includes further DNA sequences coding for the same CDR3. CDR3 loop: CASSQESTSGTYEQYF. CDR3 bases: TGTGCCAGCAGCCAAGAGTCAACTAGCGGAACCTACGAGCAGTACTTC. This chain uses TRBV4-2 with TRBJ2-7; 8 bases agree with TRBD2. The CDR3 extends over 16 amino acids. V dropped 0 bases and J dropped 2; count of bases not matched to a gene: 6. From germline, CDR1 is LGHNA and CDR2 YNFKEQ.

This rearrangement joins TRBV28 to TRBJ2-3, with 10 nucleotides matching TRBD2. The CDR3 consists of 16 residues. Germline trimming cut 5 bases from V and 3 bases from J; bases unmatched to any gene: 8. Germline values: CDR1 MDHEN, CDR2 SYDVKM. CDR3 sequence (DNA): TGTGCCAGCAGTAAAGCTAGCGGGAGTGTTACAGATACGCAGTATTTT. Translation: CASSKASGSVTDTQYF.

This chain links TRBV7-7 with TRBJ1-3, with no clear D. Germline loops: CDR1 SSHAT, CDR2 FNYEAQ (reference sequence). V shed 1 base and J shed 4 bases, with 5 bases lying between them. The CDR3 runs 13 residues. The CDR3, as DNA: TGTGCCAGCAGCTTAGAACAGGGAAACACCATATATTTT. Amino acid sequence: CASSLEQGNTIYF.